This T cell receptor beta chain was found in a study of cytomegalovirus exposure and HLA in healthy donors. Researchers ran the PCR with 60 Vbeta and 13 Jbeta primers. The table came from immunoSEQ multiplex PCR; TCRdb's copy has only in-frame clones and leaves some out. The sample carries some 65,000 clones, over 50% recorded once. In the case of this clone: What it binds is unknown.

The junction had 5 bases not matched to a gene; V was cut back by 6 bases and J by 4 bases. The germline gives CDR1 SGHRS, CDR2 YFSETQ. The CDR3 runs to 15 residues. General study points: V- and J-gene trimming of TCR beta was linked (in a later analysis) to a missense DCLRE1C variant. Previous analysis showed most TCR beta V segments were productive about 87% or about 30% of the time.

Sequenced: PBMCs. V usage is TRBV5-1 and J usage is TRBJ2-1; 12 bases agree with TRBD2. The receptor was isolated from a man aged 25-40 years in good health and CMV-seronegative. In nucleotides, the CDR3 is TGCGCCAGCACTAGCGGGGGGGCGGGGTACAATGAGCAGTTCTTC. Its protein product is CASTSGGAGYNEQFF.